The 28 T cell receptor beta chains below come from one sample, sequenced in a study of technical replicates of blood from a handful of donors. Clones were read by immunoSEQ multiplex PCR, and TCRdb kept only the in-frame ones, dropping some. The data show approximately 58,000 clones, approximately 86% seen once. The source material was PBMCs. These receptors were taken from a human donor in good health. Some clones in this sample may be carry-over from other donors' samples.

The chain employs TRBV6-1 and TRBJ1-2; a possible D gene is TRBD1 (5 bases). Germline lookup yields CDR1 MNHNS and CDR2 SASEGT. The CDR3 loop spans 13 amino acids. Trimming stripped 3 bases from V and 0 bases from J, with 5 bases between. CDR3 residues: CASSDRANYGYTF. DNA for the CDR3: TGTGCCAGCAGTGACAGGGCTAACTATGGCTACACCTTC.

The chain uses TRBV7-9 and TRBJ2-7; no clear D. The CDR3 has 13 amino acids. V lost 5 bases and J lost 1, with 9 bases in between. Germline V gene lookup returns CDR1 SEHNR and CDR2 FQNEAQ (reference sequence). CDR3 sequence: CASSDKVSYEQYF. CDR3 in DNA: TGTGCCAGCAGCGACAAGGTTTCCTACGAGCAGTACTTC.

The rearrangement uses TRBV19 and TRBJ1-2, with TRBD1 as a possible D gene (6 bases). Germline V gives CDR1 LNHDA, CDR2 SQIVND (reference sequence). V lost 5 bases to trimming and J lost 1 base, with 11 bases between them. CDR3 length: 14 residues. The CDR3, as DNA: TGTGCCAGTAGTCCGGACAGCCTTAACTATGGCTACACCTTC. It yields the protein CASSPDSLNYGYTF. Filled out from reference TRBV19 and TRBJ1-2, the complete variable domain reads DGGITQSPKYLFRKEGQNVTLSCEQNLNHDAMYWYRQDPGQGLRLIYYSQIVNDFQKGDIAEGYSVSREKKESFPLTVTSAQKNPTAFYLCASSPDSLNYGYTFGSGTRLTVV.

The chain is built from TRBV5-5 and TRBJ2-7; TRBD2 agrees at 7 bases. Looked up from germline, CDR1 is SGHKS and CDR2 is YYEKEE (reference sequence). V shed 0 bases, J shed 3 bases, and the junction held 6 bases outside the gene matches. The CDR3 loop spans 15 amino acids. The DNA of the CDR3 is TGTGCCAGCAGCTTGGCGCTAGCGGAATTCTACGAGCAGTACTTC. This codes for CASSLALAEFYEQYF.

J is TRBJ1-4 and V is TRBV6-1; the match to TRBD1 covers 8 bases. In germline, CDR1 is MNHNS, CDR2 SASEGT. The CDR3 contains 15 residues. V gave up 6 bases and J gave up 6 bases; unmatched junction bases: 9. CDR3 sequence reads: CASSLGQGGYEKLFF. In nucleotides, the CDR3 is TGTGCCAGCAGCCTAGGACAGGGAGGCTATGAAAAACTGTTTTTT.

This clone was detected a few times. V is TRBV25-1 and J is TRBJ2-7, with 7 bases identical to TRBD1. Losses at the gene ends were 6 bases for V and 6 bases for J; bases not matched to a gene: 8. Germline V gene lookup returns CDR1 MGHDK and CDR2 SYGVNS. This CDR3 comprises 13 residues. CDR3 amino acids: CASSPGTATEQYF. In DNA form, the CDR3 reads TGTGCCAGCAGCCCCGGGACAGCTACCGAGCAGTACTTC.

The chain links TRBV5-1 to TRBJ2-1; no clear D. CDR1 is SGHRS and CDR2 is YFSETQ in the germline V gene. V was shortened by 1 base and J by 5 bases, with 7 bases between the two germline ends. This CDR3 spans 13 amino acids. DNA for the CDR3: TGCGCCAGCAGCTTGACTACAAACAATGAGCAGTTCTTC. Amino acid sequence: CASSLTTNNEQFF.

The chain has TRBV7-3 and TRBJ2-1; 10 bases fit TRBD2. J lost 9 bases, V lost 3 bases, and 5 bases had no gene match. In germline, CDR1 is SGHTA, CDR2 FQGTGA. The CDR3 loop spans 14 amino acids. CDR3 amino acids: CASSLASGSSEQFF. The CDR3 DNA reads TGTGCCAGCAGCTTGGCTAGCGGGAGTAGTGAGCAGTTCTTC.

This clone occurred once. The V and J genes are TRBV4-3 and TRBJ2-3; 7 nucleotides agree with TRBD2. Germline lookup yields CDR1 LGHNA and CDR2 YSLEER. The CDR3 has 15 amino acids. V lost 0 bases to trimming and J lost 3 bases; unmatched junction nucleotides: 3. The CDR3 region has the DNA TGCGCCAGCAGCCAAGAGCGGGAGTGGACAGATACGCAGTATTTT. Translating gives CASSQEREWTDTQYF.

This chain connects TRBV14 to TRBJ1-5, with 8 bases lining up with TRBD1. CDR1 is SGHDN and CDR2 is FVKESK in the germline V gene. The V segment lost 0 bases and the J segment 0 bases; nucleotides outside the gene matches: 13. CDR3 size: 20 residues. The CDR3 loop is CASSQEVGSTGVVSNQPQHF. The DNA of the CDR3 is TGTGCCAGCAGCCAAGAGGTCGGATCGACAGGGGTCGTTAGCAATCAGCCCCAGCATTTT.

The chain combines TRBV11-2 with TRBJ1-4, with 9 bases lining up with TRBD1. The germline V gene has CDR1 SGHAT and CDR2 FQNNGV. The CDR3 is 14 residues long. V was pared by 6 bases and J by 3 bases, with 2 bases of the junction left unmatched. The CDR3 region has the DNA TGTGCCAGCAGTCGACAGGGGGCTAATGAAAAACTGTTTTTT. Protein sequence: CASSRQGANEKLFF.

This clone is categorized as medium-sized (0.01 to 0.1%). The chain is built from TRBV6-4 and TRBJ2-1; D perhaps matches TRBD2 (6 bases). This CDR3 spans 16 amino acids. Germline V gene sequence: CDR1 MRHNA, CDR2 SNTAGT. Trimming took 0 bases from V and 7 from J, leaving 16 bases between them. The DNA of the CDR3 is TGTGCCAGCAGTGACTCGAGTCTGGGGGGTGAGAATGAGCAGTTCTTC. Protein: CASSDSSLGGENEQFF.

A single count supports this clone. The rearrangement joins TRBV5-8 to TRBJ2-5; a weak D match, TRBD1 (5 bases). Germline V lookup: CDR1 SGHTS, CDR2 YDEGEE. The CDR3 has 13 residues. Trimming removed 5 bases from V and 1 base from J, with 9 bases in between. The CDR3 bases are TGTGCCAGCAGACACGACAGCCAAGAGACCCAGTACTTC. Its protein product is CASRHDSQETQYF. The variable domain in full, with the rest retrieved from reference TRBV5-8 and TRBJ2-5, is EAGVTQSPTHLIKTRGQQATLRCSPISGHTSVYWYQQALGLGLQFLLWYDEGEERNRGNFPPRFSGRQFPNYSSELNVNALELEDSALYLCASRHDSQETQYFGPGTRLLVL.

The CDR3 coding sequence is TGTGCCAGCAGAATCTGGGCGAAAGGGCAACTAGCTGTCCAAGAGACCCAGTACTTC. Its translation: CASRIWAKGQLAVQETQYF. The chain couples TRBV27 to TRBJ2-5; the D gene is possibly TRBD2 (6 bases). The V and J ends lost 6 bases and 1 base respectively, with 27 bases between them. The germline CDR1 and CDR2 sequences are MNHEY and SMNVEV (reference sequence). The CDR3 extends over 19 amino acids.

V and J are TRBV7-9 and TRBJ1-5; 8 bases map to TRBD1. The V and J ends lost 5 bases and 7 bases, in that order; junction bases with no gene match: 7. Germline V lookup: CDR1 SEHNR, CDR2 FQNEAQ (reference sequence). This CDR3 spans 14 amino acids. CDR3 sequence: CASSTQGARQPQHF. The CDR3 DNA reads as TGTGCCAGCAGCACCCAGGGGGCGAGGCAGCCCCAGCATTTT.

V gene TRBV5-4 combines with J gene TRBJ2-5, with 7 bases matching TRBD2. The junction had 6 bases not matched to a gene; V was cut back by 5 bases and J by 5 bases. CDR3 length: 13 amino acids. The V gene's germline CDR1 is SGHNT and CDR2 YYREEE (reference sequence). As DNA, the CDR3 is TGTGCCAGCAGTCTAGCGGATGGTGAGACCCAGTACTTC. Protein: CASSLADGETQYF. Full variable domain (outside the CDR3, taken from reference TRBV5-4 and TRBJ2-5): ETGVTQSPTHLIKTRGQQVTLRCSSQSGHNTVSWYQQALGQGPQFIFQYYREEENGRGNFPPRFSGLQFPNYSSELNVNALELDDSALYLCASSLADGETQYFGPGTRLLVL.

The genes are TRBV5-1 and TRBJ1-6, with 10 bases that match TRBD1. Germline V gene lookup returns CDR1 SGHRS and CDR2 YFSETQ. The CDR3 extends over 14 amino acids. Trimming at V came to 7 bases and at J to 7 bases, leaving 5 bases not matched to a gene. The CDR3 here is CASGPGQGNSPLHF. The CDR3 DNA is TGCGCCAGCGGACCGGGACAGGGGAATTCACCCCTCCACTTT.

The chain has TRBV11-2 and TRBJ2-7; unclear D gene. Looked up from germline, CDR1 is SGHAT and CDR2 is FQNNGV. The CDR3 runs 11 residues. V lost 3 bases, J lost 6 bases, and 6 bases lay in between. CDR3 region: CASSLAAEQYF. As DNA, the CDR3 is TGTGCCAGCAGCTTGGCGGCCGAGCAGTACTTC.

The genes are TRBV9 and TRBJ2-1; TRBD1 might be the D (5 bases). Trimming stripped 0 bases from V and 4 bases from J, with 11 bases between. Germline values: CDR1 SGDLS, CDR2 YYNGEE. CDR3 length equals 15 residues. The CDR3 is CASSVAGHLYNEQFF. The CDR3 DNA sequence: TGTGCCAGCAGCGTAGCAGGGCACCTTTACAATGAGCAGTTCTTC.

The CDR3, as DNA: TGTGCCAGCAGCCAGGCGAGAGGGGGTACTGAAGCTTTCTTT. Amino acids: CASSQARGGTEAFF. This chain connects TRBV4-2 to TRBJ1-1; D is perhaps TRBD1 (6 bases). The CDR3 has 14 residues. Germline CDR1 LGHNA, CDR2 YNFKEQ. V gave up 3 bases and J gave up 5 bases, with 13 bases separating them.

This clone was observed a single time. CDR3 sequence (DNA): TGTGCCAGCAGCCCCCGGACTAGCGGGGGGCCCTACAATGAGCAGTTCTTC. It translates to CASSPRTSGGPYNEQFF. This sequence joins TRBV7-8 and TRBJ2-1; 14 bases line up with TRBD2. The CDR3 length is 17 residues. Trimming removed 5 bases from V and 2 bases from J; junction bases left unmatched: 5. From germline, CDR1 is SGHVS and CDR2 FQNEAQ.

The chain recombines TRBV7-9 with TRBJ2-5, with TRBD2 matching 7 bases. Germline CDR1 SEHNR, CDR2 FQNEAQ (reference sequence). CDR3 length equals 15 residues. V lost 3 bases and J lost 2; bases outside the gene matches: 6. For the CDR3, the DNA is TGTGCCAGCAGCTTGGGCGCGGGGGTACAAGAGACCCAGTACTTC. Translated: CASSLGAGVQETQYF.

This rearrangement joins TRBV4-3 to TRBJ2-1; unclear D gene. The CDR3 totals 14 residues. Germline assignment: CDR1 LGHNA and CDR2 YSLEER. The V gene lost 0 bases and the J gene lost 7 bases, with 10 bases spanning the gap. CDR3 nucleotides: TGCGCCAGCAGCCAAGATGGTCGGTCGAATGAGCAGTTCTTC. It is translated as CASSQDGRSNEQFF.

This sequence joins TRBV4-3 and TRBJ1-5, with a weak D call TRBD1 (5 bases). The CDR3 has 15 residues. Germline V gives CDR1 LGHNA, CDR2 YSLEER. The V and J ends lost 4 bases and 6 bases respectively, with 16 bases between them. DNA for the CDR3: TGCGCCAGCAGCCGAGGGTGGGGGGAGCCTCAGCCCCAGCATTTT. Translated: CASSRGWGEPQPQHF.

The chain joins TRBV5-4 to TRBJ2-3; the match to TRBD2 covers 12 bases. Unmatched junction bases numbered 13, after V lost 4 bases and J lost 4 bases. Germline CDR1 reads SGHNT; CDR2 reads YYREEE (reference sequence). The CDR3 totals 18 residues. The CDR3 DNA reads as TGTGCCAGCAGCCAGACTAGCGGGGGACGCACTCGGGCAGATACGCAGTATTTT. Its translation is CASSQTSGGRTRADTQYF.

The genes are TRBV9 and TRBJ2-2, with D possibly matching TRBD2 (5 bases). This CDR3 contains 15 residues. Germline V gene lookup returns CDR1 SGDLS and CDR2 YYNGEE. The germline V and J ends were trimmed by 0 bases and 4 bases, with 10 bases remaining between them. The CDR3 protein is CASSVGLASTGELFF. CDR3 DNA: TGTGCCAGCAGCGTAGGGCTAGCTAGCACCGGGGAGCTGTTTTTT. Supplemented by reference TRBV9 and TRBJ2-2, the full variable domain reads DSGVTQTPKHLITATGQRVTLRCSPRSGDLSVYWYQQSLDQGLQFLIQYYNGEERAKGNILERFSAQQFPDLHSELNLSSLELGDSALYFCASSVGLASTGELFFGEGSRLTVL.

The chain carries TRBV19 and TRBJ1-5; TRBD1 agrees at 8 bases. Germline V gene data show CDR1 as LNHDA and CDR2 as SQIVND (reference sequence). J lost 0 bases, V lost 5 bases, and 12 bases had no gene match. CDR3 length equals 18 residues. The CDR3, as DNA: TGTGCCAGTAGTTCGGACAGGGAACGGGTAGCTAGCAATCAGCCCCAGCATTTT. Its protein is CASSSDRERVASNQPQHF.

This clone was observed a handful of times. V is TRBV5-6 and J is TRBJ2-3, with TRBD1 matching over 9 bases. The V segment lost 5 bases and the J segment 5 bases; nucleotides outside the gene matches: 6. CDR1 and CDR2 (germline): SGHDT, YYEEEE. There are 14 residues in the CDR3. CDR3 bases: TGTGCCAGCAGACCCGGGACAGGGATAGATACGCAGTATTTT. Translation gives CASRPGTGIDTQYF.